These 31 T cell receptor beta chains were sequenced from one sample in a study of tumor-infiltrating lymphocytes in glioblastoma multiforme (dated by TCRdb to 2017 to 2019). Sequencing relied on an Illumina HiSeq 2500. TCRB libraries were built from RNA via three nested multiplex PCR rounds using a modified ARM-PCR protocol with multiple V-beta primers and a C-beta primer. Through fastp at Q25 and MiXCR, TCRdb rebuilt clones from the public reads, retaining in-frame beta chains. Entries that share a CDR3 protein sequence are merged under the most common genes and DNA. Across this sample there are tens of thousands of distinct CDR3 sequences, with 50% to 75% seen only once. Jointly, the top ten make up around a third of the sample. Material: brain tumor tissue. The receptors shown here come from a male donor with glioblastoma.

On this clonotype itself: This likely comes from a read error, as the CDR3 has no conserved phenylalanine or tryptophan at its end. This sequence joins TRBV28 and TRBJ2-1, with TRBD2 matching over 9 bases. Germline V gene data show CDR1 as MDHEN and CDR2 as SYDVKM. This CDR3 contains 14 residues. The CDR3 sequence: CASILTSGYNEQFL. CDR3 bases: TGTGCCAGCATTTTGACTAGCGGCTACAATGAACAGTTCCTC.

A note on this clonotype: Germline is not matched at one junction end, which may reflect a read error. The rearrangement uses TRBV7-9 and TRBJ1-2; D not resolved. Germline CDR1 is SEHNR and CDR2 is FQNEAQ (reference sequence). This CDR3 spans 15 amino acids. CDR3 sequence (DNA): TGTGCCAGCAGCTCCGAAGGTTGGAGATACTATGGCTACATCTTC. It yields the protein CASSSEGWRYYGYIF.

This clonotype was found many times. A read error may produce the germline difference seen at one junction end. The chain recombines TRBV4-1 with TRBJ1-1; possible D gene TRBD1, 5 bases. The CDR3 is made up of 16 amino acids. Germline V gene data show CDR1 as MGHRA and CDR2 as YSYEKL. Here the CDR3 reads CASNQDRYRQNTEAFF. The CDR3 DNA follows: TGCGCCAGCAACCAAGATCGCTACAGGCAGAACACTGAAGCTTTCTTT.

This clonotype was detected once. The rearrangement joins TRBV20-1 to TRBJ2-1, with 8 bases lining up with TRBD2. The V gene's germline CDR1 is DFQATT and CDR2 SNEGSKA (reference sequence). CDR3 length: 15 amino acids. V trimming: 7 bases; J trimming: 4 bases; junction bases outside the gene matches: 12. The CDR3 loop is CSVPFAGGLYNEQFF. CDR3 in DNA: TGCAGTGTCCCCTTCGCGGGAGGCCTATACAATGAGCAGTTCTTC.

V is TRBV6-1 and J is TRBJ2-7, with 11 bases fitting TRBD2. CDR1 and CDR2 (germline): MNHNS, SASEGT. With 4 bases clipped from V and 8 bases from J, the junction kept 10 bases outside the gene matches. This CDR3 is 15 amino acids long. The CDR3 DNA reads as TGTGCCAGCAGTGCCGCACTAGCGGGAGTAGGTAAGCAGTACTTC. Translated, it gives CASSAALAGVGKQYF.

This clonotype showed up many times. This sequence joins TRBV30 and TRBJ2-5; 7 bases fit TRBD2. The CDR3 runs 13 residues. Germline V gene lookup returns CDR1 GTSNPN and CDR2 SVGIG (reference sequence). Losses at the gene ends were 7 bases for V and 5 bases for J; bases not matched to a gene: 10. As DNA, the CDR3 is TGTGCCTACACTGCGGGAGTTATGGAGACCCAGTACTTC. Residues: CAYTAGVMETQYF.

V and J are TRBV10-3 and TRBJ2-7, with D possibly matching TRBD1 (5 bases). The CDR3 has 17 residues. CDR1 ENHRY and CDR2 SYGVKD come from the germline V gene. CDR3 bases: TGTATCATCAGTGAGTCGACGGCGACAGCCTTAACGTACGAGCAGTACTTC. Its translation: CIISESTATALTYEQYF.

V and J are TRBV11-3 and TRBJ2-1; possible D gene TRBD2, 6 bases. Trimming stripped 5 bases from V and 2 bases from J, with 28 bases between. The CDR3 sequence is 20 residues long. CDR1 and CDR2 (germline): SGHNT, YENEEA. The CDR3 here is CASSGGPSELSSGPYNEQFF. The CDR3 DNA is TGTGCCAGCAGCGGAGGACCTAGCGAGTTAAGTTCGGGACCCTACAATGAGCAGTTCTTC.

In this sample, this clonotype turned up a few times. The chain uses TRBV29-1 and TRBJ2-5; tentative D call: TRBD2 (7 bases). V was cut by 5 bases and J by 1 base, with 29 bases left in between. In germline, CDR1 is SQVTM, CDR2 ANQGSEA. The CDR3 has 19 residues. The CDR3 protein is CSVRPRGRGGGSGQETQYF. The CDR3 DNA reads as TGCAGCGTTCGCCCCCGGGGCAGGGGAGGCGGGAGTGGCCAAGAGACCCAGTACTTC.

The genes are TRBV12-3 or TRBV12-4 and TRBJ1-4, with a tentative D call TRBD1 (6 bases). The CDR3 sequence is 14 residues long. Trimming stripped 5 bases from V and 12 bases from J, with 19 bases between. The CDR3, as DNA: TGTGCCAGCAGTCCCTTTGACTTAGGGGGAGAACTGTTTTTT. It yields the protein CASSPFDLGGELFF.

With regard to this clonotype: This CDR3 fails to terminate in the conserved phenylalanine or tryptophan, so it likely reflects a read error. This chain joins TRBV29-1 and TRBJ2-5; 7 bases are shared with TRBD2. V trimming: 0 bases; J trimming: 5 bases; junction bases outside the gene matches: 3. The CDR3 sequence is 13 residues long. Germline assignment: CDR1 SQVTM and CDR2 ANQGSEA. CDR3 residues: CSVEDWGGETQYL. In nucleotides, the CDR3 is TGCAGCGTTGAAGATTGGGGGGGGGAGACCCAGTACTTA.

This clonotype has just a few counts. This sequence joins TRBV6-5 and TRBJ2-1, with D hard to call. Germline loops: CDR1 MNHEY, CDR2 SVGAGI. This CDR3 contains 13 residues. The germline V and J ends were trimmed by 4 bases and 7 bases, with 11 bases remaining between them. The CDR3 coding sequence is TGTGCCAGCAGTTGGGCTCGTGGAAATGAGCAGTTCTTC. Encoded protein: CASSWARGNEQFF.

A word on this clonotype: Given the absence of the conserved phenylalanine or tryptophan at the CDR3 end, a read error is likely. The chain has TRBV6-1 and TRBJ1-1; no clear D gene. This CDR3 has 12 amino acids. The germline V and J ends were trimmed by 5 bases and 5 bases, with 9 bases remaining between them. In germline, CDR1 is MNHNS, CDR2 SASEGT. The DNA for the CDR3 is TGTGCCAGCAGTATCGACGGGACTGAAGCTTTCCTT. As protein: CASSIDGTEAFL.

Ten or more counts support this clonotype. V and J are TRBV5-5 and TRBJ2-7; TRBD2 might be the D (5 bases). The CDR3 totals 12 residues. V lost 0 bases to trimming and J lost 4 bases, with 5 bases between them. Germline CDR1 and CDR2: SGHKS and YYEKEE (reference sequence). CDR3 amino acids: CASSLGGYEQYF. The CDR3 nucleotides read TGTGCCAGCAGCTTGGGAGGGTACGAGCAGTACTTC.

For this clonotype: Mismatch with germline at one junction end may stem from a read error. The chain is built from TRBV19 and TRBJ1-6, with 9 bases lining up with TRBD1. CDR1 is LNHDA and CDR2 is SQIVND in the germline V gene (reference sequence). CDR3 length: 18 residues. The CDR3 reads CANSFNTGGRSYNSPLHF. The DNA of the CDR3 is TGTGCCAATAGTTTTAACACAGGGGGCCGATCCTATAATTCACCCCTCCACTTT. The full variable domain, rest sourced from reference TRBV19 and TRBJ1-6, is DGGITQSPKYLFRKEGQNVTLSCEQNLNHDAMYWYRQDPGQGLRLIYYSQIVNDFQKGDIAEGYSVSREKKESFPLTVTSAQKNPTAFYLCANSFNTGGRSYNSPLHFGNGTRLTVT.

Concerning this clonotype: At one end the junction does not follow the germline gene, possibly because of a read error. The chain recombines TRBV11-2 with TRBJ2-1; D might be TRBD2 (6 bases). CDR1 SGHAT and CDR2 FQNNGV come from the germline V gene. The CDR3 covers 14 residues. This CDR3 is CASSLEGLRNEKFF. CDR3 nucleotide sequence: TGCGCCAGCAGCTTAGAGGGACTTCGGAATGAGAAGTTTTTC.

The chain carries TRBV4-1 and TRBJ1-6; tentatively, D is TRBD1 (6 bases). V was pared by 9 bases and J by 3 bases, with 18 bases between. Germline CDR1 MGHRA, CDR2 YSYEKL. CDR3 length equals 16 residues. The CDR3 region is CASQTQGIGYNSPLHF. In DNA form, the CDR3 reads TGCGCCAGTCAAACCCAGGGGATAGGCTATAATTCACCCCTCCACTTT.

By share of the sample, this clonotype is medium-sized. CDR3 sequence reads: CASRPGGVNEQFF. DNA for the CDR3: TGTGCCAGCAGACCCGGGGGAGTCAATGAGCAGTTCTTC. The chain combines TRBV6-2 or TRBV6-3 with TRBJ2-1; perhaps TRBD2 as D (6 bases). This CDR3 spans 13 amino acids. Germline CDR1 is MNHEY and CDR2 is SVGEGT. V lost 6 bases and J lost 6, with 12 bases in between.

On this clonotype: This may come from a read error, since a much larger clone is one base off. This chain joins TRBV28 and TRBJ2-6; TRBD1 aligns across 11 bases. Germline CDR1 is MDHEN and CDR2 is SYDVKM. The CDR3 contains 15 residues. V was pared by 7 bases and J by 4 bases, with 3 bases of the junction left unmatched. For the CDR3, the DNA is TGTGCCAGCATGGACAGGGGGCCCGGGGCCAACGTCCTGACTTTC. This codes for CASMDRGPGANVLTF.

About this clonotype: With a much larger clone just one base away, this may be a read error. The V and J genes are TRBV7-9 and TRBJ2-7; 9 bases are shared with TRBD2. The CDR3 extends over 15 amino acids. Per the germline V gene, CDR1 is SEHNR and CDR2 is FQNEAQ (reference sequence). Here the CDR3 reads CAISLLAGVEYEQYF. As DNA, the CDR3 is TGTGCCATCAGCTTATTAGCGGGAGTTGAATACGAGCAGTACTTC.

With regard to this clonotype: At one end the junction does not follow the germline gene, possibly because of a read error. The chain couples TRBV10-2 to TRBJ1-5, with D possibly being TRBD1 (6 bases). CDR1 and CDR2 (germline): WSHSY, SAAADI. The CDR3 contains 12 residues. The CDR3, as DNA: TGCGCCAACAGTCAGGGGAATCAGCCCCAGCGTTTT. It translates to CANSQGNQPQRF.

The chain has TRBV5-4 and TRBJ1-4; no firm D call. The ends were cut back, 0 bases at V and 12 bases at J, with 15 bases in the middle. The CDR3 runs to 14 residues. The V gene's germline CDR1 is SGHNT and CDR2 YYREEE (reference sequence). The CDR3 DNA is TGTGCCAGCAGCTTGGACTTCGGGGTCGGAGAACTGTTTTTT. Its protein is CASSLDFGVGELFF.

This clonotype was counted many times. This chain joins TRBV30 and TRBJ2-3; the D gene is possibly TRBD1 (6 bases). The V end was cut by 0 bases, the J end by 2 bases, with 9 bases between. The CDR3 contains 14 residues. Germline loops: CDR1 GTSNPN, CDR2 SVGIG (reference sequence). CDR3 nucleotides: TGTGCCTGGAGTGTGACAGGTCACACAGATACGCAGTATTTT. It is translated as CAWSVTGHTDTQYF.

This clonotype occurred a few times. This chain uses TRBV20-1 with TRBJ2-5; 10 nucleotides line up with TRBD1. J lost 5 bases, V lost 1 base, and 7 bases had no gene match. Germline lookup yields CDR1 DFQATT and CDR2 SNEGSKA (reference sequence). There are 15 residues in the CDR3. The CDR3 nucleotides read TGCAGTGCTAGAGTGGACAGGGGGTCGGTCGAGACCCAGTACTTC. As protein: CSARVDRGSVETQYF.

This clonotype was recorded only once. At one boundary the junction diverges from the germline segment, which might be a read error. V and J are TRBV4-1 and TRBJ2-7; D unresolved. The germline V gene has CDR1 MGHRA and CDR2 YSYEKL. The CDR3 covers 15 residues. Here the CDR3 reads CASNKDLMGSLEPYF. For the CDR3, the DNA is TGCGCCAGCAACAAGGACCTGATGGGGTCCCTCGAGCCGTACTTC.

The CDR3 region has the DNA TGTGCCAGCAGCTTATTGCCCGGGAGAGTTCGGAATGAGCAGTTCTTC. Protein product: CASSLLPGRVRNEQFF. The V call is TRBV11-2, the J call TRBJ2-1; the D gene is possibly TRBD2 (6 bases). V lost 2 bases, J lost 7 bases, and 18 bases lay in between. The CDR3 is 16 residues long. Germline loops: CDR1 SGHAT, CDR2 FQNNGV.

This clonotype was seen just once. This is likely a read error, given that the CDR3 carries no conserved phenylalanine or tryptophan at its end. The chain has TRBV12-3 or TRBV12-4 and TRBJ2-1; 9 nucleotides align to TRBD2. The CDR3 runs 14 residues. CDR3 in amino acids: CASIFASGTNKQFL. The CDR3 DNA is TGTGCCAGCATTTTTGCTAGCGGGACCAATAAGCAGTTCTTG.

This clonotype was seen ten or more times. At one end the junction does not follow the germline gene, possibly because of a read error. The genes are TRBV5-1 and TRBJ2-1; a weak D match, TRBD2 (5 bases). CDR1 is SGHRS and CDR2 is YFSETQ in the germline V gene. The CDR3 is made up of 15 amino acids. CDR3 region: CASSLLVEDYDEQFF. CDR3 in DNA: TGCGCCAGCAGCTTGCTAGTGGAAGACTACGATGAGCAGTTCTTC. The full variable domain, rest sourced from reference TRBV5-1 and TRBJ2-1, is KAGVTQTPRYLIKTRGQQVTLSCSPISGHRSVSWYQQTPGQGLQFLFEYFSETQRNKGNFPGRFSGRQFSNSRSEMNVSTLELGDSALYLCASSLLVEDYDEQFFGPGTRLTVL.

With regard to this clonotype: A much more abundant neighbour one base away suggests this may be a read error. J is TRBJ1-2 and V is TRBV7-9; a weak D match, TRBD1 (5 bases). This CDR3 contains 13 residues. V shed 5 bases and J shed 7 bases, with 14 bases lying between them. Germline V lookup: CDR1 SEHNR, CDR2 FQNEAQ (reference sequence). The chain's CDR3 is CASSRIGDRGYTF. CDR3 coding DNA: TGTGCCAGCAGCCGGATAGGGGATCGTGGCTACACCTTC.

This clonotype has ten or more counts. The chain couples TRBV5-1 to TRBJ1-1; D not resolved. The CDR3 loop spans 14 amino acids. Germline CDR1 reads SGHRS; CDR2 reads YFSETQ. V shed 2 bases and J shed 1 base, with 9 bases lying between them. The CDR3 is CASSFAPQNTEAFF. The DNA for the CDR3 is TGCGCCAGCAGCTTCGCCCCACAGAACACTGAAGCTTTCTTT.

On this clonotype: The germline gene is not matched at one end of the junction; a read error may be the cause. The V call is TRBV29-1, the J call TRBJ1-1; D not certain. CDR1 is SQVTM, CDR2 ANQGSEA, per germline. This CDR3 is built from 14 residues. The CDR3 DNA reads TGCAGCGTTGAAAACGCCGGGATAGCCAGGAAAGCCTTCTTT. Residues: CSVENAGIARKAFF.